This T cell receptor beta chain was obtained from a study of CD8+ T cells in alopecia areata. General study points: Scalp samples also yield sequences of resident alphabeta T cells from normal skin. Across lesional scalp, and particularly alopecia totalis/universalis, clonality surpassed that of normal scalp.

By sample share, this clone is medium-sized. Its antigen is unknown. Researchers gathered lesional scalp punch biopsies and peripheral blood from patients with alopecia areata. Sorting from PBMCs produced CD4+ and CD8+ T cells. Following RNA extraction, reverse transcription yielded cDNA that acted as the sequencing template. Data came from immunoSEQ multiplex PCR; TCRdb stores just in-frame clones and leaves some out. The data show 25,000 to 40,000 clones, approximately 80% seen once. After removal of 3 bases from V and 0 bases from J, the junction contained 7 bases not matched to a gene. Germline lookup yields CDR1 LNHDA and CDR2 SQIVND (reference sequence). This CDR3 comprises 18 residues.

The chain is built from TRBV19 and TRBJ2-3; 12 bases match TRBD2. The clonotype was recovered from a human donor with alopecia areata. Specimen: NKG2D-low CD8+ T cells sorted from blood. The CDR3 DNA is TGTGCCAGTAGTATGGCTCTAGCGGGGGGGCCGAGCACAGATACGCAGTATTTT. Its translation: CASSMALAGGPSTDTQYF.